This T cell receptor beta chain was sequenced in a study of naive and memory T cell subsets. General study results and limits: Findings for naive and memory subsets could not be checked against ground truth. Naive and memory subsets had different power law exponents for TCR abundance. Expression changes during T cell differentiation may affect RNA-based TCR counts. Over 90% of naive TCR sequences appeared only once after error correction, unlike memory subsets. Naive repertoires, especially CD8, held a few larger clonotypes, possibly memory cells re-expressing CD45RA.

Two oligonucleotides, mixed equimolar, formed the beta constant-region primer covering TRBC1 and TRBC2. Ligated cDNA was amplified by four rounds of PCR with nested alpha and beta constant-region primers and SP2. TCRdb recomputed calls from the UMI-ligation and nested PCR reads with MiXCR, one row per CDR3 protein. In the table there are more than 95,000 distinct CDR3 sequences, about 14% of which are singletons. Turning to this clonotype: Its antigen is as yet unknown.

The sample comprised naive CD8+ T cells from blood. This sequence was found in a human donor in good health.

CDR3 sequence (DNA): TGTGCCAGCAGCTCGGGACCTATTACTGGAAACACCATATATTTT. Residues: CASSSGPITGNTIYF. This chain uses TRBV7-9 with TRBJ1-3; tentative D call: TRBD1 (5 bases). Germline V gene data show CDR1 as SEHNR and CDR2 as FQNEAQ (reference sequence). This CDR3 has 15 residues. Trimming removed 4 bases at V and 2 bases at J, with 12 bases between.